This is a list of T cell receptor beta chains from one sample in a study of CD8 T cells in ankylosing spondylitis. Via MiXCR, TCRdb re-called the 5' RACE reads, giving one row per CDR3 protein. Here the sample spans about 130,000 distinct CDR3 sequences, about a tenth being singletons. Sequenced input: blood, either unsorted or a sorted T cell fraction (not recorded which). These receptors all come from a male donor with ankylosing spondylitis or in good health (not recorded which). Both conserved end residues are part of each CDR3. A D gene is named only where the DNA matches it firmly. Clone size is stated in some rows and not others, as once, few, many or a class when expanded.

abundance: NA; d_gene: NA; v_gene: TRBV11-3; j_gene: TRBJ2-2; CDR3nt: TGTGCCAGCAGCTCTCCAATAAGGGGCGGGCGCGCCGGGGAGCTGTTTTTT; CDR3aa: CASSSPIRGGRAGELFF
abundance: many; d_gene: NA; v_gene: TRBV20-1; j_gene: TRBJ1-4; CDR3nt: TGCAGTGCTAGAGTTGTCGCAAGGGAAAAACTGTTTTTT; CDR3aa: CSARVVAREKLFF
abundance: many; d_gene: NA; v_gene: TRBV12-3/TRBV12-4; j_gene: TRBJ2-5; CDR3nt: TGTGCCAGCAATTCACGGGGGCGACGGGAGACCCAGTACTTC; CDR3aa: CASNSRGRRETQYF
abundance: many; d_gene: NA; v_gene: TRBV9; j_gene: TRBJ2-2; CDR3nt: TGTGCCAGCAGCGTAGGACCCGGGCCGGACAGAGCGAACACCGGGGAGCTGTTTTTT; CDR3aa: CASSVGPGPDRANTGELFF
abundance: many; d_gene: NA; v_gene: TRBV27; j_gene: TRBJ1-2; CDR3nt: TGTGCCAGCAGTTTACGTGCGGTTAAGGGGCGAGGATCTAACTATGGCTACACCTTC; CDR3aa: CASSLRAVKGRGSNYGYTF
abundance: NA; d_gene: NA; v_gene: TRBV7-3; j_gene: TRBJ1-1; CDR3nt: TGTGCCAGCAGCCTTGTTCCCTTGAACACTGAAGCTTTCTTT; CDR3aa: CASSLVPLNTEAFF
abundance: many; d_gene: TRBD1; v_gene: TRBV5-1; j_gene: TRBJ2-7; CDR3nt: TGCGCCAGCAGCGTGACAGGGGCGGTGTACGAGCAGTACTTC; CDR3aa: CASSVTGAVYEQYF
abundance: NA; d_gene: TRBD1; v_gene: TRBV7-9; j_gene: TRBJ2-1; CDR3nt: TGTGCCAGCAGCACTGGACAGGGGGCGGAAAATGAGCAGTTCTTC; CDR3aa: CASSTGQGAENEQFF
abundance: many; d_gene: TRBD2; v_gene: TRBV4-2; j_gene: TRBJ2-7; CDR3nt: TGTGCCAGCAGCCCGACTAGCGGGCGGGATGAGCAGTACTTC; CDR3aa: CASSPTSGRDEQYF
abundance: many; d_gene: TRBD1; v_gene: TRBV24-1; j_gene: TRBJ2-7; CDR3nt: TGTGCCACCAGTGCCTGGACAGGCAGGTCCTACGAGCAGTACTTC; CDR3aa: CATSAWTGRSYEQYF
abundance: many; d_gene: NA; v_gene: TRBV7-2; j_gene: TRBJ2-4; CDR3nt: TGTGCCAGCAGCTCCTATCTCGACCCCCCGGGAAACATTCAGTACTTC; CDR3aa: CASSSYLDPPGNIQYF
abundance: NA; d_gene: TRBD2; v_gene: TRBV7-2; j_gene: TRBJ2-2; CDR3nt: TGTGCCAGCATACCCCGACTAGCGGGAAATCACGGGGAGCTGTTTTTT; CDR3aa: CASIPRLAGNHGELFF
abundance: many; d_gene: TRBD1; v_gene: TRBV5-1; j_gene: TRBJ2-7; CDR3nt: TGCGCCAGCAGACCCGGGACAGGGAAGAGGGAGCAGTACTTC; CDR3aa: CASRPGTGKREQYF
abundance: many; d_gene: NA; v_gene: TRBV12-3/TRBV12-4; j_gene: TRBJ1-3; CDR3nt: TGTGCCAGCAGTCGCAGGGTGGCTGGAAACACCATATATTTT; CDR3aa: CASSRRVAGNTIYF
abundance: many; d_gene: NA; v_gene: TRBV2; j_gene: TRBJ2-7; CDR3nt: TGTGCCAGCGGGGGGGGCGTTACCACCTACGAGCAGTACTTC; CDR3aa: CASGGGVTTYEQYF
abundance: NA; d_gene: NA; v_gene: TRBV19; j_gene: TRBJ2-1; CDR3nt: TGTGCCAGTAGGGCCATAGACTACAATGAGCAGTTCTTC; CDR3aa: CASRAIDYNEQFF
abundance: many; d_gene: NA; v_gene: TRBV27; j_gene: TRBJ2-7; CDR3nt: TGTGCCAGCAGTGACCGGGCTCTCTTCTACGAGCAGTACTTC; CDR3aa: CASSDRALFYEQYF
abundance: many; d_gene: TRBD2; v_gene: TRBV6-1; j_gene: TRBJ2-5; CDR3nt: TGTGCCAGTAGTCTAGCGGTTCAAGAGACCCAGTACTTC; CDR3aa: CASSLAVQETQYF
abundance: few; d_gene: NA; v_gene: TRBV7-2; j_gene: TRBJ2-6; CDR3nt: TGTGCCAGCAGCTCAGGATCTGGGGCCAACGTCCTGACTTTC; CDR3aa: CASSSGSGANVLTF
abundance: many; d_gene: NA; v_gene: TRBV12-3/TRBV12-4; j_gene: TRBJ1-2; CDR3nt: TGTGCCAGCAGTTTATCCAGAAACTATGGCTACACCTTC; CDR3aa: CASSLSRNYGYTF
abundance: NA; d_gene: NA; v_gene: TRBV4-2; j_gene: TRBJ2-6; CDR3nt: TGTGCCAGCAGCCAGCACGGGCCCAGCTCTGGGGCCAACGTCCTGACTTTC; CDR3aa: CASSQHGPSSGANVLTF
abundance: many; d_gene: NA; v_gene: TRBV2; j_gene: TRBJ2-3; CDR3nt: TGTGCCAGCAGTGATCAGAACATAGTAAGCACAGATACGCAGTATTTT; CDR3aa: CASSDQNIVSTDTQYF
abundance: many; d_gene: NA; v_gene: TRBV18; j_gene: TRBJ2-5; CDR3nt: TGTGCCAGCTCACCACCGGAGGGAGTTGAGACCCAGTACTTC; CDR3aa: CASSPPEGVETQYF
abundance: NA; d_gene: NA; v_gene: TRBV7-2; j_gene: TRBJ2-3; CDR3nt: TGTGCCAGCAGCTTAGATACAGGGACAGATACGCAGTATTTT; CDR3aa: CASSLDTGTDTQYF
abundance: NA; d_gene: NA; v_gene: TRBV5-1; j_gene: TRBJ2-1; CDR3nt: TGCGCCAGCAGCTTGTGGGATTCAGTCGATGAGCAGTTCTTC; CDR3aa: CASSLWDSVDEQFF
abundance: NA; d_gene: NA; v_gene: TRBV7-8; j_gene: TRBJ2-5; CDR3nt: TGTGCCAGCAGCTGGGAGGGGGGGGCGCGGGTACAGCAGACCCAGTACTTC; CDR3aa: CASSWEGGARVQQTQYF
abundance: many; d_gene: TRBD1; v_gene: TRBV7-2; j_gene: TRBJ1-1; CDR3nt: TGTGCCAGCAGCCCAACAGGGGGGAACACTGAAGCTTTCTTT; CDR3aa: CASSPTGGNTEAFF
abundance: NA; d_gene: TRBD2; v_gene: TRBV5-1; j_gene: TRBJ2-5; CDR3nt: TGCGCCAGCAGCTTTGGGGGACTAGCGGCCCAAGAGACCCAGTACTTC; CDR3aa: CASSFGGLAAQETQYF
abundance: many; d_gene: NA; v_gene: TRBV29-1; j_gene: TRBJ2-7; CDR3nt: TGCAGCGTCCGCCCCGGGGCAGGGTACGAGCAGTACTTC; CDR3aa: CSVRPGAGYEQYF
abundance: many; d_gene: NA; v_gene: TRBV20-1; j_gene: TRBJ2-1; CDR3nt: TGCAGTGCCCAGACAGGAGGGAGAACGATCTTC; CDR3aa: CSAQTGGRTIF
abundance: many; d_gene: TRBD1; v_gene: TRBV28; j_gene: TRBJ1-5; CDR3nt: TGTGCCAGCAGTTTGGTTGGAGATACCACAGGGGGCCCTCAGCCCCAGCATTTT; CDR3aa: CASSLVGDTTGGPQPQHF
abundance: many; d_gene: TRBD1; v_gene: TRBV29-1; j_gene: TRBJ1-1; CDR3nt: TGCAGCGCCCGACTGACAGGGGAGAGTTCTGAAGCTTTCTTT; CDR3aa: CSARLTGESSEAFF
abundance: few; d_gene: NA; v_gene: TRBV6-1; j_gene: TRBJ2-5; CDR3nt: TGTGCCAGCACGCTAGCTGCCCAAGAGACCCAGTACTTC; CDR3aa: CASTLAAQETQYF
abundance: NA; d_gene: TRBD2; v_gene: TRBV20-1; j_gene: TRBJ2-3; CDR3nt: TGCAGTGCTCAGACTAGCGGGAAGACAGATACGCAGTATTTT; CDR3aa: CSAQTSGKTDTQYF
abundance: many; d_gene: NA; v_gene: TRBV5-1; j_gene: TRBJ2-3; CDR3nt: TGCGCCAGCAGCTTGGTTGGACAATCCACAGATACGCAGTATTTT; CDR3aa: CASSLVGQSTDTQYF
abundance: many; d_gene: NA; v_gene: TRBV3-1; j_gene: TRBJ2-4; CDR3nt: TGTGCCAGCAGCCAAGGTCGGGCAGGGGTCAACATTCAGTACTTC; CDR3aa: CASSQGRAGVNIQYF
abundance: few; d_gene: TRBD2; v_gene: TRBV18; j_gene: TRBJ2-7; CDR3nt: TGTGCCAGCTCACCGCCGGGACTAGCGGGAGCGGGCGAGCAGTACTTC; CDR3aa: CASSPPGLAGAGEQYF
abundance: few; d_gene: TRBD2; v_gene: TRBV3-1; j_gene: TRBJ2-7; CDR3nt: TGTGCCAGCAGCCTGACTAGCGGGAGAGGGCAGTACTTC; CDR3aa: CASSLTSGRGQYF
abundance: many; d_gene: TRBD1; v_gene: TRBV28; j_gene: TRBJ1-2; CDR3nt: TGTGCCAGCAGCAATCCTAGGACAGGGAACTATGGCTACACCTTC; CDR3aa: CASSNPRTGNYGYTF
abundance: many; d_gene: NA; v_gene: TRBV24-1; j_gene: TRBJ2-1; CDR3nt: TGTGCCACCAGTGATCCGGGACCAGTAGCCTACAATGAGCAGTTCTTC; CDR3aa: CATSDPGPVAYNEQFF
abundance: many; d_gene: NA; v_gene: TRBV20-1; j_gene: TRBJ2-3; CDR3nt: TGCAGTGCCCTGGAGCCAGATACGCAGTATTTT; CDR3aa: CSALEPDTQYF
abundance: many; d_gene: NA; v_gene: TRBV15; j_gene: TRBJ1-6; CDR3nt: TGTGCCACCAGCAGCAGGGGTAATTCACCCCTCCACTTT; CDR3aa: CATSSRGNSPLHF
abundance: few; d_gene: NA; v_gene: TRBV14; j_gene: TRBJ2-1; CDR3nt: TGTGCCAGCAGCCAAGGGGGCGCCGGGACGGTCTACAATGAGCAGTTCTTC; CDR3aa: CASSQGGAGTVYNEQFF
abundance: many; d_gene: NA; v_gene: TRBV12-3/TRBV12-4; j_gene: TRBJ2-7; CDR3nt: TGTGCCAGCAGTTTTGGGGGATCCGAGCAGTACTTC; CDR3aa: CASSFGGSEQYF
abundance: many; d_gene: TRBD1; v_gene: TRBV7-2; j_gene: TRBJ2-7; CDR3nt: TGTGCCAGCAGCACAACAGGGGGCAAAGGGTCCTACGAGCAGTACTTC; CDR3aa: CASSTTGGKGSYEQYF